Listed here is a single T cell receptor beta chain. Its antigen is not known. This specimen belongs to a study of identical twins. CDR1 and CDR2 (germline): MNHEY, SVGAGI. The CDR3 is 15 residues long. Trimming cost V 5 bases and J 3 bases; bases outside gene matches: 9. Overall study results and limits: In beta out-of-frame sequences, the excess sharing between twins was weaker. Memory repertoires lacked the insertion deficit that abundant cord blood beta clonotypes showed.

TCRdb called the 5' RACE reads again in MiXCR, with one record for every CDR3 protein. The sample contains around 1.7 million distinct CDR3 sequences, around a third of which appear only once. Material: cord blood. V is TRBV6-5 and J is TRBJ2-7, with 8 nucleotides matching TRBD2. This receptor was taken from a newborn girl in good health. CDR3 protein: CASSPEREWYYEQYF. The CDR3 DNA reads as TGTGCCAGCAGTCCCGAGCGGGAGTGGTACTACGAGCAGTACTTC.